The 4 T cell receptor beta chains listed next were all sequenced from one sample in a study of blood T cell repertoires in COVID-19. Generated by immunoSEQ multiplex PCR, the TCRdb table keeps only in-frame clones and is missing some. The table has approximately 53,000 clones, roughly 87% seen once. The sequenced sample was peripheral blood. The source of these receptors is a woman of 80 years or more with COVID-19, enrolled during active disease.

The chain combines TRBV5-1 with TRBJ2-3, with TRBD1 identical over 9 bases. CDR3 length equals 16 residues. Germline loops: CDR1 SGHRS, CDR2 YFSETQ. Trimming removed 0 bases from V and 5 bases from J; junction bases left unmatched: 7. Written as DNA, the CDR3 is TGCGCCAGCAGCTTGGATGGGACAGGGTTTGTAGATACGCAGTATTTT. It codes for CASSLDGTGFVDTQYF.

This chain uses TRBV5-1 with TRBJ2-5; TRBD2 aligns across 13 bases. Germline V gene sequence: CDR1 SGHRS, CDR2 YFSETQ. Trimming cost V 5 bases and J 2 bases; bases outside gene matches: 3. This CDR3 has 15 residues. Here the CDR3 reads CASRTSGGIQETQYF. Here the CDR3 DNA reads TGCGCCAGCAGGACTAGCGGGGGGATTCAAGAGACCCAGTACTTC.

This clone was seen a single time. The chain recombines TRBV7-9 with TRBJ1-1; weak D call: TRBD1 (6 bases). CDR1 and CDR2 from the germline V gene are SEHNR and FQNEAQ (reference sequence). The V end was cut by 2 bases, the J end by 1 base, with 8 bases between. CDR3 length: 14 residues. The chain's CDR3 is CASSLLQGNTEAFF. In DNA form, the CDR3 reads TGTGCCAGCAGCTTACTACAGGGGAACACTGAAGCTTTCTTT.

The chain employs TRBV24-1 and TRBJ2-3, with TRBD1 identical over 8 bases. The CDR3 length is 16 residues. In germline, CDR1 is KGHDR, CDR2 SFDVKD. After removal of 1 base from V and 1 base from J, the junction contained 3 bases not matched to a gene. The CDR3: CATSDLGQGGTDTQYF. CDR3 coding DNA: TGTGCCACCAGTGATTTAGGACAGGGTGGCACAGATACGCAGTATTTT.